This T cell receptor beta chain comes out of a study of blood T cell repertoires in COVID-19 (dated by TCRdb to about 2020). Broadly, across the study: Samples covering the acute and convalescent phases of COVID-19 were provided by collaborators in the United States, Italy and Spain. The sample metadata nearly always contained a de-identified subject ID, COVID-19 status, age in years and sex. Where HLA class I and class II types were available, the types were taken from metadata supplied by the sample provider, not from assay-based typing. Samples came from the ongoing ImmuneRACE study (first 160 participants) plus 1,254 subjects from 6 global collaborators. A freely available public database, intended as a resource for researchers studying the immune response to SARS-CoV-2, is where the repertoires were released. The material from the prospective study consisted of cDNA or gDNA derived from T cells, B-cell-depleted T cells, or PBMCs. Deeply sampled blood TCRbeta repertoires from subjects exposed to, actively infected with, or recovered from COVID-19 were included in the dataset.

The collaborating institutions used their own protocols to collect whole blood in K2EDTA tubes. Collaborator samples were shipped for TCRbeta analysis as frozen whole blood, isolated PBMCs, or DNA extracted from either sample type. TCRbeta CDR3 regions were amplified from genomic DNA using the immunoSEQ Assay, a bias-controlled multiplex PCR. The original pipeline was this. The number of nucleated cells in each sample was estimated by amplification of reference gene primers within the assay. To quantify the absolute abundance of each unique TCRbeta CDR3 rearrangement, sequence reads were collapsed and filtered. For each sample, productive Simpson clonality was calculated by taking the square root of Simpson's diversity index across productive rearrangements. The clones in this table, taken by TCRdb from immuneACCESS, are in-frame only. Not every clone is retained; where verified, under half of the shortfall comes from an unresolved V gene, and the cause of the rest is unknown. V, J and clone size derive from that table, while D and trimming were established from the DNA sequence. For this sample the table gives 110,000 to 150,000 clones, of which approximately 82% were detected only once. The biggest ten clones account for roughly 1.5% of the sample.

The research as a whole found: How much clinical and demographic metadata was included differed by source and by participant, and the metadata was provided uncurated.

In the case of this clone: Its target antigen remains unknown. Qualities for individual bases were not recorded, and no much larger clone is one base off.

Specimen: peripheral blood. The receptor's source is a human donor in a cohort sampled during active COVID-19.

The bases read TGCGCCAGCAGCTTGGCCCACACAGATACGCAGTATTTT. Translated, it gives CASSLAHTDTQYF. The chain couples TRBV5-1 to TRBJ2-3; the D gene is not confidently resolved. The junction carries 4 bases between V and J, which are trimmed by 0 bases and 2 bases respectively. Per the germline V gene, SGHRS is the CDR1 and YFSETQ is the CDR2. From cysteine to phenylalanine, the CDR3 is 13 amino acids long. Only the CDR3 region is kept as DNA, spanning 39 bases read in frame from base 1.